This T cell receptor (beta chain) was observed in a study of blood T cell repertoires in COVID-19 (dated by TCRdb to the early 2020s). For the wider study: Samples from collaborators originated in the United States, Italy and Spain and spanned both the acute and convalescent phases of COVID-19. The prospective study material was composed of cDNA or gDNA derived from T cells, B-cell-depleted T cells, or PBMCs. HLA class I and class II types, where available, came from metadata supplied by the sample provider rather than from assay-based typing. Sample metadata almost always included a de-identified subject ID, COVID-19 status, age in years and sex. The samples were drawn from the first 160 participants of the ongoing ImmuneRACE study and from over 950 subjects provided by 6 global collaborators. The dataset comprised deeply sampled blood TCRbeta repertoires from subjects exposed to, actively infected with, or recovered from COVID-19. A freely available public database, intended as a resource for researchers studying the immune response to SARS-CoV-2, is where the repertoires were released. Points the paper makes about the study in general: The quantity of clinical and demographic metadata differed by source and by participant and was supplied without curation.

In the prospective study, participants were about 18 to 100 years old, resided in around 25 geographic areas of the United States, and were enrolled through a virtual design. In the prospective study, cohorts were assigned on the basis of participant-reported clinical history obtained from a screening survey and a study questionnaire. For ImmuneRACE Cohort 3, a participant was defined as recovered based on two consecutive negative NP/OP PCR tests, clearance by a healthcare professional, or resolution of symptoms. Mobile phlebotomists in the prospective study collected whole blood, serum and a nasopharyngeal or oropharyngeal swab from every participant. Additional blood draws and questionnaires over an approximately 2-month period could optionally be provided by prospective study participants. Before DNA extraction, blood samples from the prospective study were shipped at room temperature or frozen.

The CDR3 contains 18 residues, cysteine and phenylalanine counted. CDR3 DNA only is kept here, 54 bases in frame from base 1. The germline V gene encodes CDR1 SGHRS and CDR2 YFSETQ. V is pruned by 0 bases and J by 3 bases, leaving 12 bases of the junction without a gene match. The immunoSEQ Assay, a bias-controlled multiplex PCR, was used to amplify TCRbeta CDR3 regions from genomic DNA. On the study's bioinformatics: The number of nucleated cells in each sample was estimated by amplification of reference gene primers within the assay. To quantify the absolute abundance of each unique TCRbeta CDR3 rearrangement, sequence reads were collapsed and filtered. For each sample, productive Simpson clonality was calculated as the square root of Simpson's diversity index over productive rearrangements. TCRdb holds this immuneACCESS table with in-frame rearrangements only. Some clones are missing; in checked studies, unresolved V genes explain under half, and the rest has no known cause. The DNA gave D and trimming, while V, J and clone size come from that table. For this sample the table gives around 310,000 clones, of which 89% were detected only once. In total, the top ten clones hold about 9.4% of the sample.

As for this clone: What antigen it recognizes has not been identified. Base qualities were left out, and no much larger clone turns up one base away.

This TCR came from a woman in her twenties or thirties who had recovered from COVID-19. The specimen was PBMCs or T cells enriched from blood (not recorded which). Here the chain combines TRBV5-1 and TRBJ1-3, with 7 bases in between that match TRBD1. For the CDR3, the sequence is CASSLAGWDSRLGNTIYF. The DNA sequence follows: TGCGCCAGCAGCTTGGCCGGATGGGACAGCCGGCTTGGAAACACCATATATTTT.